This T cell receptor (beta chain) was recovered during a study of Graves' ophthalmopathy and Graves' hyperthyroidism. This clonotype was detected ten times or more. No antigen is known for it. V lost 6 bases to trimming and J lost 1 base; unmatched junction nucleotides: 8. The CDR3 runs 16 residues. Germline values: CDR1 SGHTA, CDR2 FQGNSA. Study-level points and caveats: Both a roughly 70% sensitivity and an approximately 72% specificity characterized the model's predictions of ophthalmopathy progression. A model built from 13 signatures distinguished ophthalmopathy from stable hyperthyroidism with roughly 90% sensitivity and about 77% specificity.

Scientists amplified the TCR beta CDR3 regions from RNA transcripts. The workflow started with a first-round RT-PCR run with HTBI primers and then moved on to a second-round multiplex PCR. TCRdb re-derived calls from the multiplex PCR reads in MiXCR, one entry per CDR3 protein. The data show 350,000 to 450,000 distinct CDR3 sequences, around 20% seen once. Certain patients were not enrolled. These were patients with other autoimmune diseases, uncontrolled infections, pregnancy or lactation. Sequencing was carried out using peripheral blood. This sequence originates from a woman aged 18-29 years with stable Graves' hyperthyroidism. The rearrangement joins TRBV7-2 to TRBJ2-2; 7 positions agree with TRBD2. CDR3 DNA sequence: TGTGCCAGCAGTCTATCCCTAGCGGTGAACACCGGGGAGCTGTTTTTT. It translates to CASSLSLAVNTGELFF.